This is a list of T cell receptor beta chains from one sample in a study of T cell changes during pregnancy in multiple sclerosis. Clones were read by immunoSEQ multiplex PCR, and TCRdb kept only the in-frame ones, dropping some. This table holds around 30,000 clones, around nine tenths found once. The source was CD8+ T cells from peripheral blood mononuclear cells, collected in the second trimester of pregnancy. These TCRs come from a female donor with multiple sclerosis, enrolled in a pregnancy study. Both conserved end residues are part of each CDR3. The order of the fields is J gene, D gene, clone size, V gene, CDR3 DNA, CDR3 protein. A D gene is named only where the DNA matches it firmly. Only some rows state a clone size, as once, few, many or a class for expanded clones.

TRBJ2-3 | - | - | TRBV6-1 | TGTGCCAGCAGCGGGGGACTCGGAGATACAGATACGCAGTATTTT | CASSGGLGDTDTQYF
TRBJ2-7 | - | - | TRBV28 | TGTGCCAGCAGCCAACACCAGCGGCTGTCCTACGAGCAGTACTTC | CASSQHQRLSYEQYF
TRBJ2-1 | - | once | TRBV2 | TGTGCCAGCGAGCCCAGCGCCCTAAGGAATGAGCAGTTCTTC | CASEPSALRNEQFF
TRBJ2-7 | - | - | TRBV19 | TGTGCCAGTAGTCTCTGGGGCGGTCAACTGAGCGAGCAGTACTTC | CASSLWGGQLSEQYF
TRBJ2-1 | - | - | TRBV21-1 | TGTGCCAGCAGAGACACTCGTACTAGCAAGCGGGGGAATGAGCAGTTCTTC | CASRDTRTSKRGNEQFF
TRBJ2-7 | - | - | TRBV5-6 | TGTGCCAGCAGCTTTTTGACAGGACGTTTCTACGAGCAGTACTTC | CASSFLTGRFYEQYF
TRBJ2-1 | TRBD2 | once | TRBV30 | TGTGCCTGGAGTCCCAGCGGGAGAGACTACAATGAGCAGTTCTTC | CAWSPSGRDYNEQFF
TRBJ2-1 | - | - | TRBV2 | TGTGCCAGCAGTGAACTGCGTTCCAATGAGCAGTTCTTC | CASSELRSNEQFF
TRBJ2-7 | - | - | TRBV6-1 | TGTGCCAGCAGTGAAGTCGACAGACAATACGAGCAGTACTTC | CASSEVDRQYEQYF
TRBJ2-7 | - | - | TRBV28 | TGTGCCAGCAGTTTGTGGGAGGACAGGACGTACTTC | CASSLWEDRTYF
TRBJ2-7 | TRBD2 | - | TRBV5-1 | TGCGCCAGCAGTCCCGACGGGGGGATCTCCTACGAGCAGTACTTC | CASSPDGGISYEQYF
TRBJ2-2 | - | - | TRBV10-1 | TGCGCCAGCAGTTTTGACGGGGAGGTGGGGGAGCTGTTTTTT | CASSFDGEVGELFF